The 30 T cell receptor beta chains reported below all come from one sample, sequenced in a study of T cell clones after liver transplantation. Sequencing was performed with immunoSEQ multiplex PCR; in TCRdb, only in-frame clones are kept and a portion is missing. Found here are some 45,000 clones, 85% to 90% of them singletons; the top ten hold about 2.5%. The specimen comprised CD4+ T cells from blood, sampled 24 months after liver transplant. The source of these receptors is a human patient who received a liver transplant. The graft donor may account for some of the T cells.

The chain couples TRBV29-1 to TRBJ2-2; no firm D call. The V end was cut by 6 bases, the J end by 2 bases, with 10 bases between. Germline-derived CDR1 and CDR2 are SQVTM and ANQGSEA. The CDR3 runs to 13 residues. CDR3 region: CSVTRVNTGELFF. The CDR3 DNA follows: TGCAGCGTGACCCGGGTCAACACCGGGGAGCTGTTTTTT.

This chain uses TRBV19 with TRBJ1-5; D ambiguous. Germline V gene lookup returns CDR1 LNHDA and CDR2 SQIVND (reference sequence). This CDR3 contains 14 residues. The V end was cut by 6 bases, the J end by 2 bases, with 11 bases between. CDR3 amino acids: CASRTDGRNQPQHF. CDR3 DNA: TGTGCCAGTAGGACTGACGGCCGCAATCAGCCCCAGCATTTT.

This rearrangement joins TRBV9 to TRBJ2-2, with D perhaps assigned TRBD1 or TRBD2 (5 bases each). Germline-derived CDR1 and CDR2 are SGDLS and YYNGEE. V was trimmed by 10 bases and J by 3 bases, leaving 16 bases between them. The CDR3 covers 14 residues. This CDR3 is CASTPGAYTGELFF. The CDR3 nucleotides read TGTGCCTCCACGCCCGGGGCCTACACCGGGGAGCTGTTTTTT.

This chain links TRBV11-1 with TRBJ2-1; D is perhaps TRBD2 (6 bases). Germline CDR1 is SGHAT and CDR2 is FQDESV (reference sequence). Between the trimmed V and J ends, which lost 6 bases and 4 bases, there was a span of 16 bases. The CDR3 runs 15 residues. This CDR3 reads CASSRGGSGYNEQFF. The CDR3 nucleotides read TGTGCCAGCAGTCGGGGAGGAAGCGGGTACAATGAGCAGTTCTTC.

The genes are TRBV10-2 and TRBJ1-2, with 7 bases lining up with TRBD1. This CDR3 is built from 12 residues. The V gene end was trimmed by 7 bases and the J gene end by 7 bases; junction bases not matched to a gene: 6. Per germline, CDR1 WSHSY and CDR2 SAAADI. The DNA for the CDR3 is TGCGCCAGCAACCCAGGGGGGGGTGGCTACACCTTC. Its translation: CASNPGGGGYTF.

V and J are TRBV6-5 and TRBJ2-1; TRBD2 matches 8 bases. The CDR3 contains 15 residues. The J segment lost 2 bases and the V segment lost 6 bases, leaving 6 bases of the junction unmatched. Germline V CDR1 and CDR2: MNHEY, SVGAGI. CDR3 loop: CASSPGRGPYNEQFF. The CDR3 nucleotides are TGTGCCAGCAGCCCCGGGAGGGGACCCTACAATGAGCAGTTCTTC.

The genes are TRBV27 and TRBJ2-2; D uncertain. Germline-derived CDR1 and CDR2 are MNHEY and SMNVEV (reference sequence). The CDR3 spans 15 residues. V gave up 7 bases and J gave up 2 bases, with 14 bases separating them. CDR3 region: CASTSGPVNTGELFF. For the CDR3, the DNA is TGTGCCAGCACCTCAGGCCCCGTTAACACCGGGGAGCTGTTTTTT.

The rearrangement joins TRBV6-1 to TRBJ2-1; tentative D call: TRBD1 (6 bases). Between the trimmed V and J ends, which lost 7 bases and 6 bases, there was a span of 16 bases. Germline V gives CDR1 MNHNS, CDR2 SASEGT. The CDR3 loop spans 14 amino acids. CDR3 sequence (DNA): TGTGCCAGCAATCGACTGCAGGGGTCCAATGAGCAGTTCTTC. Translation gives CASNRLQGSNEQFF.

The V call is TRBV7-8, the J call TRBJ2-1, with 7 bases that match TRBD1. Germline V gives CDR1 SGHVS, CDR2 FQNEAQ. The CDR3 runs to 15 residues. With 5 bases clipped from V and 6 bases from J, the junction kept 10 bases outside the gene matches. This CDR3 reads CASSGVTGVGNEQFF. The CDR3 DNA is TGTGCCAGCAGCGGGGTTACAGGGGTAGGCAATGAGCAGTTCTTC.

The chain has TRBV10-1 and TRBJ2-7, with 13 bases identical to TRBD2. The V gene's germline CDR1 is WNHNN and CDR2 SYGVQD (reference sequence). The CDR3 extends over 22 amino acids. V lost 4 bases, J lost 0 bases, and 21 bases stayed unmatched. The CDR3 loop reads CASSGAGVGTSGTVGSSYEQYF. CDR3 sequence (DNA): TGCGCCAGCAGTGGGGCGGGGGTAGGGACTAGCGGGACGGTAGGGAGCTCCTACGAGCAGTACTTC.

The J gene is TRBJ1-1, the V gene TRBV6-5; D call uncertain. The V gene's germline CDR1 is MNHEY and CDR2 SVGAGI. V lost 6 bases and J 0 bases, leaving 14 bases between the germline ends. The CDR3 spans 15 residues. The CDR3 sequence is CASSWGDRLNTEAFF. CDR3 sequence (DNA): TGTGCCAGCAGCTGGGGTGATCGACTGAACACTGAAGCTTTCTTT.

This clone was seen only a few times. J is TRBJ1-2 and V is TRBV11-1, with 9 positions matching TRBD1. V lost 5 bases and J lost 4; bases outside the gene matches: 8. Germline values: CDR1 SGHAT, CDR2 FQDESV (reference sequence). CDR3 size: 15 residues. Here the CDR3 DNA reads TGTGCCAGCAGCAGGCCGGGACAGGGACTCTATGGCTACACCTTC. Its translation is CASSRPGQGLYGYTF. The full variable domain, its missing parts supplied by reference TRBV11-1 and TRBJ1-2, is EAEVAQSPRYKITEKSQAVAFWCDPISGHATLYWYRQILGQGPELLVQFQDESVVDDSQLPKDRFSAERLKGVDSTLKIQPAELGDSAMYLCASSRPGQGLYGYTFGSGTRLTVV.

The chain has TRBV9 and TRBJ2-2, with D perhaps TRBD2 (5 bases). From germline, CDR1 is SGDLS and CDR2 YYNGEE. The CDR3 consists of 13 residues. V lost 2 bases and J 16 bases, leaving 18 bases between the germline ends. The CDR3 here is CASSVALATPPFF. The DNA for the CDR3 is TGTGCCAGCAGCGTCGCTCTAGCAACTCCCCCGTTTTTT.

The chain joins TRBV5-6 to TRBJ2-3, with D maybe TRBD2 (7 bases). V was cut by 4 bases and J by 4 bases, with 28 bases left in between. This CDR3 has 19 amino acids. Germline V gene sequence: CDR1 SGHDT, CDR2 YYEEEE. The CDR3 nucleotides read TGTGCCAGCAGCCCCCTTCTATCACAGGGAGGGGGTGTCGCAGATACGCAGTATTTT. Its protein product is CASSPLLSQGGGVADTQYF.

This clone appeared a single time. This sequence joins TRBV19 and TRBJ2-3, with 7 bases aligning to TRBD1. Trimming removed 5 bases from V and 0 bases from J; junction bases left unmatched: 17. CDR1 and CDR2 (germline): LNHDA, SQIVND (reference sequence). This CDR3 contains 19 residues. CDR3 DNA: TGTGCCAGTAGTCCCCCTCGTGGTAGTTGGGACAGAAGCACAGATACGCAGTATTTT. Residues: CASSPPRGSWDRSTDTQYF.

The CDR3 DNA reads TGTGCCATTGGAGGGGGCCTCAGGCAGCCCCAGCATTTT. Residues: CAIGGGLRQPQHF. The gene calls are TRBV25-1 and TRBJ1-5; the match to TRBD1 covers 7 bases. The germline V gene has CDR1 MGHDK and CDR2 SYGVNS. This CDR3 spans 13 amino acids. After removal of 10 bases from V and 7 bases from J, the junction contained 10 bases not matched to a gene.

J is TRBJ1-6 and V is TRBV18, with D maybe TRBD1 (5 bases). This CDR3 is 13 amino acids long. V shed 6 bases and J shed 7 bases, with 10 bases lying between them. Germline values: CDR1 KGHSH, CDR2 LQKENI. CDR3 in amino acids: CASSGSGNSPLHF. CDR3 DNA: TGTGCCAGCTCGGGGTCAGGGAATTCACCCCTCCACTTT.

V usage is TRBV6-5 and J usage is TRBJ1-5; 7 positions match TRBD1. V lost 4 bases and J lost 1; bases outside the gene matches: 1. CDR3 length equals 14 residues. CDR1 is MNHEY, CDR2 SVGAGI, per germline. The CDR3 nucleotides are TGTGCCAGCAGTTGGGGACAGAGCAATCAGCCCCAGCATTTT. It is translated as CASSWGQSNQPQHF.

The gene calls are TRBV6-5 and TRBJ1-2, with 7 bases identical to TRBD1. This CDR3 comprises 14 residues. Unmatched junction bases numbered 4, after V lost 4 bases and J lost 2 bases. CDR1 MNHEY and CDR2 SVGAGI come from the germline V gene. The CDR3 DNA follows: TGTGCCAGCAGTTTCCGACAGGGCAACTATGGCTACACCTTC. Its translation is CASSFRQGNYGYTF.

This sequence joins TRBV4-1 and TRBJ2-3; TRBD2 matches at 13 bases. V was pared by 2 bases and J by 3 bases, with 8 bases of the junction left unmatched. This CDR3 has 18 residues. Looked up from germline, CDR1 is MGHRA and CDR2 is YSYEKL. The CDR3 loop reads CASSQRTLAGGPTDTQYF. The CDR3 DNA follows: TGCGCCAGCAGCCAACGCACACTAGCGGGAGGGCCGACAGATACGCAGTATTTT.

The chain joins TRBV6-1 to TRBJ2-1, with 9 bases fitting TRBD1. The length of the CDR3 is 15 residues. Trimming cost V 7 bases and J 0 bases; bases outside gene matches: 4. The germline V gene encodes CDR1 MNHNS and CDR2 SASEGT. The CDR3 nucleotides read TGTGCCAGCATTCAGGACAGGGGCTCCTACAATGAGCAGTTCTTC. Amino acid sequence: CASIQDRGSYNEQFF.

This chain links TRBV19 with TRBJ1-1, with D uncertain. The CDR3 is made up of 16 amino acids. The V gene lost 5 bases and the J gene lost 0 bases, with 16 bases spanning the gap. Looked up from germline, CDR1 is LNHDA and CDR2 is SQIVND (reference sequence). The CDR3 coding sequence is TGTGCCAGTAGTGCGGCACCCGGGGTCATGAACACTGAAGCTTTCTTT. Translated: CASSAAPGVMNTEAFF. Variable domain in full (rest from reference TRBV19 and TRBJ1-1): DGGITQSPKYLFRKEGQNVTLSCEQNLNHDAMYWYRQDPGQGLRLIYYSQIVNDFQKGDIAEGYSVSREKKESFPLTVTSAQKNPTAFYLCASSAAPGVMNTEAFFGQGTRLTVV.

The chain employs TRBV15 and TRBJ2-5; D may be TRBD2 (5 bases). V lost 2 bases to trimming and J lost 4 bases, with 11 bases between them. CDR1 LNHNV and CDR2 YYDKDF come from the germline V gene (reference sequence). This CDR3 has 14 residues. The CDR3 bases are TGTGCCACCAGCAGAACGCTAGCAGGAGAGACCCAGTACTTC. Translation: CATSRTLAGETQYF.

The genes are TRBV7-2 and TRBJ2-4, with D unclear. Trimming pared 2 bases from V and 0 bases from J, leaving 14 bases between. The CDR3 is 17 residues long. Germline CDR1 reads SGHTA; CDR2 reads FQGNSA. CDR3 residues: CASSLSPSLLAKNIQYF. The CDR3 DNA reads TGTGCCAGCAGCTTATCCCCTTCGTTGCTAGCCAAAAACATTCAGTACTTC.

The CDR3: CASSVTGTAIYNEQFF. The CDR3 DNA follows: TGTGCCAGCAGTGTAACCGGGACAGCTATTTACAATGAGCAGTTCTTC. V gene TRBV6-1 combines with J gene TRBJ2-1; 7 nucleotides match TRBD1. The ends lost 4 bases at V and 4 bases at J; junction bases unmatched: 10. Looked up from germline, CDR1 is MNHNS and CDR2 is SASEGT. The CDR3 extends over 16 amino acids.

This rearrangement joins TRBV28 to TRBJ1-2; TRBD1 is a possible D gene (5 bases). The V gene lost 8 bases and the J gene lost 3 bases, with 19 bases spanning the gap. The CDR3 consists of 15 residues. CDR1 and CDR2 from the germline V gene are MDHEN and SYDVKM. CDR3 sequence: CASLPLGGGYYGYTF. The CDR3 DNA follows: TGTGCCAGCTTACCACTCGGGGGGGGATACTATGGCTACACCTTC.

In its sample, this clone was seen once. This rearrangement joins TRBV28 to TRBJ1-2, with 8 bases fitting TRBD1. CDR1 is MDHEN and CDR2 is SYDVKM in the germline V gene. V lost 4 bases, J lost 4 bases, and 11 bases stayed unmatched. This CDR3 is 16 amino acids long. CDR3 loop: CASSSHSGQGGYGYTF. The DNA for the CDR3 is TGTGCCAGCAGTTCACACTCCGGACAGGGCGGCTATGGCTACACCTTC.

DNA of the CDR3: TGTGCCAGCAGCTTAGACCTCAGGTCTAGGGAGCAGTACTTC. This gives the protein CASSLDLRSREQYF. This chain links TRBV7-3 with TRBJ2-7; D is unclear. There are 14 residues in the CDR3. Germline CDR1 reads SGHTA; CDR2 reads FQGTGA. The V and J ends lost 2 bases and 7 bases respectively, with 15 bases between them.

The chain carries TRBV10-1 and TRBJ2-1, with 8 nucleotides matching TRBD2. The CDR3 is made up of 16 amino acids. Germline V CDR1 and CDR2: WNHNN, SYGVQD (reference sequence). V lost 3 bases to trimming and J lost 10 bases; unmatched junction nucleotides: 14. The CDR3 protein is CASSEGGLAGLGEQFF. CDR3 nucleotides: TGCGCCAGCAGTGAAGGGGGGCTAGCGGGCCTCGGGGAGCAGTTCTTC.

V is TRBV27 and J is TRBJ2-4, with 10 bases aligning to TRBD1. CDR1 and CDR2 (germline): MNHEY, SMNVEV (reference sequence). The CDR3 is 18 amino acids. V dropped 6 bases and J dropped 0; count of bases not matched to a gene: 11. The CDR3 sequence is CASRSRDRGFLAKNIQYF. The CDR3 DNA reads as TGTGCCAGCAGGTCCCGGGACAGGGGATTTCTAGCCAAAAACATTCAGTACTTC.